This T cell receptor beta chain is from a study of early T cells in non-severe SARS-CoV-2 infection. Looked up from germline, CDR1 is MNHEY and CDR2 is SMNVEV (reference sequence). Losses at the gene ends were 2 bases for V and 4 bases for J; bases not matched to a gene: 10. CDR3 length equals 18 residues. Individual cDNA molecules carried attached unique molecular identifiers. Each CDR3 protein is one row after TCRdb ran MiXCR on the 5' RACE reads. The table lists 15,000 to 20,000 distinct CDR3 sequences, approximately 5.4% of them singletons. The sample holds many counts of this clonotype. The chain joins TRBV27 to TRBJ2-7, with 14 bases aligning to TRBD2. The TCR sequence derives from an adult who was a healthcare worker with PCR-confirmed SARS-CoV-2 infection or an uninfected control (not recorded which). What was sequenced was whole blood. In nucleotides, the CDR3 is TGTGCCAGCAGTTTAAAAGCGGGACTAGCGGGAGTCGGTTACGAGCAGTACGTC. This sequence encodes CASSLKAGLAGVGYEQYV.